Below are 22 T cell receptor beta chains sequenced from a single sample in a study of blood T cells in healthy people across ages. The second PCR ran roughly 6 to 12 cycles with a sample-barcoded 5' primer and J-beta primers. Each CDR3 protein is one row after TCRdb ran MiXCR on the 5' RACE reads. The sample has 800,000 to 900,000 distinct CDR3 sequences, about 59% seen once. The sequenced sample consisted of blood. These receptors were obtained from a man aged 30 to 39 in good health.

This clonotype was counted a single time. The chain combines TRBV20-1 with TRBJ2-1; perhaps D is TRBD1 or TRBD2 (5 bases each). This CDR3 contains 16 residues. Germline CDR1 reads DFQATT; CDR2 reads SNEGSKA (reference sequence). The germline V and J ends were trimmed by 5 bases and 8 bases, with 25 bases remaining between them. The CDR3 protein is CSAGSPRGPSGYEQFF. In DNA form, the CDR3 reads TGCAGTGCTGGATCCCCCCGGGGCCCCTCAGGATATGAGCAGTTCTTC.

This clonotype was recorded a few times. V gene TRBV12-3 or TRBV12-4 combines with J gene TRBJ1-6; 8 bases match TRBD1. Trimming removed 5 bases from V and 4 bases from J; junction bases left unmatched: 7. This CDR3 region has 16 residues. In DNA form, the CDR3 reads TGTGCCAGCAGTCCCCGACAGGGGAATTATAATTCACCCCTCCACTTT. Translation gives CASSPRQGNYNSPLHF.

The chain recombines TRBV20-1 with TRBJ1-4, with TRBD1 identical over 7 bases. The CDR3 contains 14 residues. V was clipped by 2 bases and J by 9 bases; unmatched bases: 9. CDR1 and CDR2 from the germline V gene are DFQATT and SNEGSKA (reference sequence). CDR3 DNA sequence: TGCAGTGCTAGACCCCCAGACAGGGCTCAAAAACTGTTTTTT. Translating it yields CSARPPDRAQKLFF.

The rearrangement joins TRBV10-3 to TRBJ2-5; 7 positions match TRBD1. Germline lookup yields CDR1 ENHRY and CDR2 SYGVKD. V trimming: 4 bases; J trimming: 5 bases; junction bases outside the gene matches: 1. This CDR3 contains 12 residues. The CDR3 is CAISVDRETQYF. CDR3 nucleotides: TGTGCCATCAGTGTGGACAGGGAGACCCAGTACTTC.

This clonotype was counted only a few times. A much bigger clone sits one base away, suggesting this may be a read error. DNA of the CDR3: TGTGCCTGCAGTTCCAGGACTAGCGGGGGGTTGACCCAGTACTTC. It is translated as CACSSRTSGGLTQYF. This rearrangement joins TRBV27 to TRBJ2-5, with 14 bases matching TRBD2. Germline CDR1 MNHEY, CDR2 SMNVEV (reference sequence). The length of the CDR3 is 15 residues.

The DNA for the CDR3 is TGCGCCAGCAGATGGAGGGCCGGGACAGGGGCCTACGAGCAGTACTTC. Amino acids: CASRWRAGTGAYEQYF. The V call is TRBV4-1, the J call TRBJ2-7, with TRBD1 matching over 10 bases. This CDR3 is built from 16 residues. Trimming at V came to 6 bases and at J to 2 bases, leaving 10 bases not matched to a gene. Germline V gene lookup returns CDR1 MGHRA and CDR2 YSYEKL.

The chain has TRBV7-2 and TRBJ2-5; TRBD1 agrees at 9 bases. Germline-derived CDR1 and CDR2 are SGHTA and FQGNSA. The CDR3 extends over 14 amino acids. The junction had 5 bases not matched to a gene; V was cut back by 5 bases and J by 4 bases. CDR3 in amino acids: CASSRDRDGETQYF. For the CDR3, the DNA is TGTGCCAGCAGCCGGGACAGGGATGGAGAGACCCAGTACTTC.

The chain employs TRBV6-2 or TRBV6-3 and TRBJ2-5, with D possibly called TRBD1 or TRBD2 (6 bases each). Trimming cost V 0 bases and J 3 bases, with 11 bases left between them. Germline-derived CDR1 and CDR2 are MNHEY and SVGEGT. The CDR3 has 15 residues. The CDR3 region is CASSYSGGVEETQYF. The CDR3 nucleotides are TGTGCCAGCAGTTACTCCGGGGGCGTCGAAGAGACCCAGTACTTC.

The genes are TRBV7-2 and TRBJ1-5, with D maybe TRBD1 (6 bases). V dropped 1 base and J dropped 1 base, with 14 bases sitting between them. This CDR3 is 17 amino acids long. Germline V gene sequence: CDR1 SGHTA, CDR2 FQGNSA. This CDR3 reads CASSLGAGDWSNQPQHF. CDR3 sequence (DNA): TGTGCCAGCAGCTTAGGGGCAGGGGACTGGAGCAATCAGCCCCAGCATTTT. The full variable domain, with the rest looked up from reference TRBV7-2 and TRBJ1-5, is GAGVSQSPSNKVTEKGKDVELRCDPISGHTALYWYRQSLGQGLEFLIYFQGNSAPDKSGLPSDRFSAERTGGSVSTLTIQRTQQEDSAVYLCASSLGAGDWSNQPQHFGDGTRLSIL.

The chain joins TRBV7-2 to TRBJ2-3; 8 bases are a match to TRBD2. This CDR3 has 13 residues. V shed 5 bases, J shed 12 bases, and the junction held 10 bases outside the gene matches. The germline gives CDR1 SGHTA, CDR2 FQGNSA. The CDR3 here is CASSPRVGTRQYF. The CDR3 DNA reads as TGTGCCAGCAGCCCTAGGGTCGGGACTAGACAGTATTTT.

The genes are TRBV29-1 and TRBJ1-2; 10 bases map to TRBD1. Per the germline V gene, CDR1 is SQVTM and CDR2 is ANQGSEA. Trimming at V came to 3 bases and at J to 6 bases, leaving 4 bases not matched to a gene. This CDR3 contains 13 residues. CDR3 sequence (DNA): TGCAGCGTTGAGGTGACAGGGGGCGATGGCTACACCTTC. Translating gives CSVEVTGGDGYTF.

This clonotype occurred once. The CDR3: CAISGMRTGTGPYGYTF. The CDR3, as DNA: TGTGCCATCAGTGGGATGAGGACAGGGACCGGCCCCTATGGCTACACCTTC. The gene calls are TRBV10-3 and TRBJ1-2, with 8 bases aligning to TRBD1. V was pared by 4 bases and J by 4 bases, with 14 bases of the junction left unmatched. The germline CDR1 and CDR2 sequences are ENHRY and SYGVKD. The CDR3 is 17 amino acids.

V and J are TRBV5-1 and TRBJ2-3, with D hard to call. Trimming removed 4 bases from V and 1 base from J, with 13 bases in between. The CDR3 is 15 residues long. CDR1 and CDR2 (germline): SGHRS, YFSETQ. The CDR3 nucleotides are TGCGCCAGCAGCCCCGCCCAGGAGCGCACAGATACGCAGTATTTT. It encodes CASSPAQERTDTQYF.

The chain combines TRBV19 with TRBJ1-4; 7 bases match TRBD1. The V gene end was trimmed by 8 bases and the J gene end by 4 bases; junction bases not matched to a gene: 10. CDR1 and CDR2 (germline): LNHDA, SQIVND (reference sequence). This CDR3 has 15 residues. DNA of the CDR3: TGTGCCAGTGGCAGGCGGGACAGAGTTAATGAAAAACTGTTTTTT. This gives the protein CASGRRDRVNEKLFF.

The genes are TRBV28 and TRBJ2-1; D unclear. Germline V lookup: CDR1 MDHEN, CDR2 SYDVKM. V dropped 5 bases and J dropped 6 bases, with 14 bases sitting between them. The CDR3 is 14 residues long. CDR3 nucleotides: TGTGCCAGCAGTGCACCGTGGCTAAGCAATGAGCAGTTCTTC. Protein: CASSAPWLSNEQFF.

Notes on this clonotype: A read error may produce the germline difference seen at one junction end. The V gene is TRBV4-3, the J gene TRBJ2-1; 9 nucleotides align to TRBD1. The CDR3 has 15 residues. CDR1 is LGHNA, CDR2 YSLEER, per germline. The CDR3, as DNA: TGTGCCAGCAGTCAGGACAGGGGAGGGTACAATGAGCAGTTCTTC. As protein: CASSQDRGGYNEQFF.

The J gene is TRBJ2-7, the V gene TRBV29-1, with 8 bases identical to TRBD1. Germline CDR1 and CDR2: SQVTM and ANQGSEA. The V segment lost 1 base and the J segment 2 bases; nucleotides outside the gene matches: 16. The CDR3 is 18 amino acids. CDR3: CSVEVPRDRNFKTYEQYF. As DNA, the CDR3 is TGCAGCGTTGAAGTCCCCCGGGACAGGAACTTTAAGACCTACGAGCAGTACTTC.

DNA for the CDR3: TGTGCCAGCAGTTACATGGGGCTTCCCTACGAGCAGTACTTC. Translated, it gives CASSYMGLPYEQYF. The gene calls are TRBV6-6 and TRBJ2-4; possibly TRBD1 for D (5 bases). The end of the DNA fits TRBJ2-7 better, so the J call may be wrong. The CDR3 runs to 14 residues. CDR1 is MNHNY and CDR2 is SVGAGI in the germline V gene (reference sequence).

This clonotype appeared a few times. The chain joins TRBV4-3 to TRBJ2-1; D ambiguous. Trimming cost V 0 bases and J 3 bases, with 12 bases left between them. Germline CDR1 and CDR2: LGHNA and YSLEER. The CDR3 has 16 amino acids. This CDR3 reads CASSQDAWEGYNEQFF. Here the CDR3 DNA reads TGCGCCAGCAGCCAAGATGCGTGGGAAGGCTACAATGAGCAGTTCTTC.

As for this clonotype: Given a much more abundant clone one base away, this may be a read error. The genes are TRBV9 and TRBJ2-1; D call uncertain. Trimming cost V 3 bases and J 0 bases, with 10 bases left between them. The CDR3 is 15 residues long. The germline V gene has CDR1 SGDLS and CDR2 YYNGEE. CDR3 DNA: TGTGCCAGCAGCGCCGGGCGGAGCTCCTACAATGAGCAGTTCTTC. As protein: CASSAGRSSYNEQFF.

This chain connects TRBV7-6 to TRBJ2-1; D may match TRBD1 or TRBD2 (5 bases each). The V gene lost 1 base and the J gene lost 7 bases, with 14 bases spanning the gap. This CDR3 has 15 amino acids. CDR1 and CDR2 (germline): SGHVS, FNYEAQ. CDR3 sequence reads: CASSLGGWGRNEQFF. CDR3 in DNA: TGTGCCAGCAGCTTAGGTGGGTGGGGGAGAAATGAGCAGTTCTTC.

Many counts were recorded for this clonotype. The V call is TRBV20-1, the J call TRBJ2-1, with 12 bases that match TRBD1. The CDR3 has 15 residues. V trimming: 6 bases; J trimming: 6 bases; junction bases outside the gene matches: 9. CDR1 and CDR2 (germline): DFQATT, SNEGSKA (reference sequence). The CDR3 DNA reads TGCAGTGCCAAGGGACAGGGGGCCGGTCTCAATGAGCAGTTCTTC. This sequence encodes CSAKGQGAGLNEQFF.